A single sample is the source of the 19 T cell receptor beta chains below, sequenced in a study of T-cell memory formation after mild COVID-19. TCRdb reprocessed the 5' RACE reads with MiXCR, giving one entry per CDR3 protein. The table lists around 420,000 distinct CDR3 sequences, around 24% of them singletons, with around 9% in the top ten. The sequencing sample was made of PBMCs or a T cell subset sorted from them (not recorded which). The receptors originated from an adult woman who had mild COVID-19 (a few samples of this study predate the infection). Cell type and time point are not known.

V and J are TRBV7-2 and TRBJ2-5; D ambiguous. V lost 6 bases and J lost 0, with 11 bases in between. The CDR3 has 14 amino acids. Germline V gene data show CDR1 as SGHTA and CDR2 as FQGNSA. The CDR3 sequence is CASRPTKYQETQYF. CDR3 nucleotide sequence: TGTGCCAGCAGACCAACTAAGTACCAAGAGACCCAGTACTTC.

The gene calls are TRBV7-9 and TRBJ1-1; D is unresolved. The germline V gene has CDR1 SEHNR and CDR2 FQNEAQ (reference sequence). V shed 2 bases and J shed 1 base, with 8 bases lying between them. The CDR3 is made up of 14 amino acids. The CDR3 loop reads CASSLFQENTEAFF. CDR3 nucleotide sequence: TGTGCCAGCAGCTTATTTCAAGAGAACACTGAAGCTTTCTTT.

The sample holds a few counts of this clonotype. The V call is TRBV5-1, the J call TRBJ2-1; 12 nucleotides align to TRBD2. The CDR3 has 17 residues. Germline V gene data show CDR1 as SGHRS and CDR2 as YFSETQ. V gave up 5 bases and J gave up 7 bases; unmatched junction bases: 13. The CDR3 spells CASSKLGSSGRDNEQFF. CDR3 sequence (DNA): TGCGCCAGCAGTAAACTGGGGTCTAGCGGGAGGGATAATGAGCAGTTCTTC.

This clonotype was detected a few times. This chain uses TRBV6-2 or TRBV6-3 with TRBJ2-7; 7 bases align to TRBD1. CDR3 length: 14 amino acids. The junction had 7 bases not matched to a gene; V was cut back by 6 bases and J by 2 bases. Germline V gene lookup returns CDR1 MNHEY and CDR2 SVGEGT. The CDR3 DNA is TGTGCCAGCAGCCACGACAGGGCTGCCTACGAGCAGTACTTC. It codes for CASSHDRAAYEQYF.

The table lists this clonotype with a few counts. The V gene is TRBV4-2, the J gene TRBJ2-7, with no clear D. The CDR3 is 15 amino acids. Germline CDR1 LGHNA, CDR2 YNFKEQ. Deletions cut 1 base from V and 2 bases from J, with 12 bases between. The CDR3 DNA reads TGTGCCAGCAGCCAAGTTTCTCTCGAGCCCTACGAGCAGTACTTC. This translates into CASSQVSLEPYEQYF.

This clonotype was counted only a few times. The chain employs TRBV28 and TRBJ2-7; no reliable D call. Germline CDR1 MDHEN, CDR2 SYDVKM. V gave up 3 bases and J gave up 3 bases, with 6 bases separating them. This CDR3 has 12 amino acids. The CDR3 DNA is TGTGCCAGCAGTTTTGAAAACTACGAGCAGTACTTC. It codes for CASSFENYEQYF. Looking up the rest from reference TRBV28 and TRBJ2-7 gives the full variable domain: DVKVTQSSRYLVKRTGEKVFLECVQDMDHENMFWYRQDPGLGLRLIYFSYDVKMKEKGDIPEGYSVSREKKERFSLILESASTNQTSMYLCASSFENYEQYFGPGTRLTVT.

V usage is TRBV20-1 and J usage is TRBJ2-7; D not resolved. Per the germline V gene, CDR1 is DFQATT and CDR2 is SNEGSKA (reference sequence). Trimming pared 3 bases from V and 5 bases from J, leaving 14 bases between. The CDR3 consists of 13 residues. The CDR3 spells CSASPQDLNEQYF. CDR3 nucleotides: TGCAGTGCTAGTCCGCAGGACCTTAACGAGCAGTACTTC.

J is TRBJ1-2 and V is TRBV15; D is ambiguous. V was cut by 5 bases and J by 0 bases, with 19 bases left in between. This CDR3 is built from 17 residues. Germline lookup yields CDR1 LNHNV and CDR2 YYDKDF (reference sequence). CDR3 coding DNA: TGTGCCACCAGCGCCCGGGATCCAAGTAGACCTAACTATGGCTACACCTTC. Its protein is CATSARDPSRPNYGYTF.

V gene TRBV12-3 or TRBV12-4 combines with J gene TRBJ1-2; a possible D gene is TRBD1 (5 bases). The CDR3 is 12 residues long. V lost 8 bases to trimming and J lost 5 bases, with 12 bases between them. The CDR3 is CASRGGVYGYTF. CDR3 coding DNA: TGTGCCAGCCGCGGGGGGGTATATGGCTACACCTTC.

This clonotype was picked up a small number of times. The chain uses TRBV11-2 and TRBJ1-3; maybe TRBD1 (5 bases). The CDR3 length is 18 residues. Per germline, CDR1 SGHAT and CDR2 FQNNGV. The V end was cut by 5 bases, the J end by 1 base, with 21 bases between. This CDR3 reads CASSPGRGRGSSGNTIYF. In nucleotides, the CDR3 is TGTGCCAGCAGCCCGGGGCGCGGGCGGGGTTCATCTGGAAACACCATATATTTT.

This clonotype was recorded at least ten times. The CDR3 reads CASSLARGTEAFF. DNA of the CDR3: TGTGCCAGCAGTTTAGCGCGAGGGACTGAAGCTTTCTTT. The chain uses TRBV12-3 or TRBV12-4 and TRBJ1-1, with D hard to call. V lost 0 bases and J 5 bases, leaving 7 bases between the germline ends. CDR3 length: 13 amino acids.

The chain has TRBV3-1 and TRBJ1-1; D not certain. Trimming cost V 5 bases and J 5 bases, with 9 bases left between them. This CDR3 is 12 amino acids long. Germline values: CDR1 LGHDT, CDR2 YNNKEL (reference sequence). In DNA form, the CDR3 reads TGTGCCAGCAGCTGGTCGGGGACTGAAGCTTTCTTT. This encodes CASSWSGTEAFF.

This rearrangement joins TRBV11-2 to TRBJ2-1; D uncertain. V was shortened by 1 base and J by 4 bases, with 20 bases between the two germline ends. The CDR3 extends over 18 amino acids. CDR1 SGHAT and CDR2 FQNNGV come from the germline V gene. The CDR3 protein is CASSLVPPGPTNYNEQFF. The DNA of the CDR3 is TGTGCCAGCAGCTTAGTCCCCCCGGGCCCTACAAATTACAATGAGCAGTTCTTC.

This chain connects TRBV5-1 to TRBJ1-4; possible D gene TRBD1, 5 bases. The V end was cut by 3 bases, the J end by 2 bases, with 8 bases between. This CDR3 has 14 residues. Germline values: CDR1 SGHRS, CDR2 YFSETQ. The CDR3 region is CASSSQGTNEKLFF. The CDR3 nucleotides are TGCGCCAGCAGCTCCCAGGGTACTAATGAAAAACTGTTTTTT.

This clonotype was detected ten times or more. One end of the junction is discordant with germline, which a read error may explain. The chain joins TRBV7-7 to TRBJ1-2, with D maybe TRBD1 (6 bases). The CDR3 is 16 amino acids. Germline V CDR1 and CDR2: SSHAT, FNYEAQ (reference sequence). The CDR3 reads CASTSGKDSQLYGYTF. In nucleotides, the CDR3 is TGTGCTAGCACTTCGGGGAAGGACAGCCAACTCTATGGCTACACCTTC.

The CDR3 sequence: CATSRATDSMRIKDTQYF. As DNA, the CDR3 is TGTGCCACCAGCAGAGCTACGGACAGCATGAGAATCAAAGATACGCAGTATTTT. The chain recombines TRBV15 with TRBJ2-3; TRBD1 might be the D (6 bases). The CDR3 sequence is 18 residues long. Germline values: CDR1 LNHNV, CDR2 YYDKDF (reference sequence). The germline V and J ends were trimmed by 1 base and 5 bases, with 22 bases remaining between them.

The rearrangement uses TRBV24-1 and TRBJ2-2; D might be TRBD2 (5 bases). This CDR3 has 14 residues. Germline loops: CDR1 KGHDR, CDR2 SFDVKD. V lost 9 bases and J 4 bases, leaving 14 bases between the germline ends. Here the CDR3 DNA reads TGTGCCACCTTCTCGGGATCGAGCACCGGGGAGCTGTTTTTT. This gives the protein CATFSGSSTGELFF.

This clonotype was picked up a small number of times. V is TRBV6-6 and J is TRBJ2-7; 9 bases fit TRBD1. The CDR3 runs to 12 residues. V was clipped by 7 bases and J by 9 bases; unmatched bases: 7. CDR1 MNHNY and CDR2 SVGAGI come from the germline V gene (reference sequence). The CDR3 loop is CASTWGQGRQYF. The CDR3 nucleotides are TGTGCCAGCACCTGGGGACAGGGCAGGCAGTACTTC.

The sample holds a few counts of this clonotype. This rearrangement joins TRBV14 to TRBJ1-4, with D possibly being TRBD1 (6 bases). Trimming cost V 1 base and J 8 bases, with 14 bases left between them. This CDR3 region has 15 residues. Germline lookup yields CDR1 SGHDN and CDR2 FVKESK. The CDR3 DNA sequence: TGTGCCAGCAGCCAAGTGGGGGCAGGGCGAGAAAAACTGTTTTTT. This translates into CASSQVGAGREKLFF.